This T cell receptor (beta chain) was found in a study of low-dose radiotherapy and immunotherapy resistance in tumors. Study in general: Ipilimumab 1 mg/kg every six weeks, together with nivolumab 240 mg every two weeks, was given intravenously to patients. Cyclophosphamide infusions of 200 mg/m2 came every two weeks, one day before radiation-immunotherapy.

First-strand cDNA relied on TRAV- and TRBV-specific primers spanning alpha and beta chains. With a constant-region primer and a V-primer adapter, TCRs were subjected to roughly 20 PCR cycles of amplification. TCRdb re-analysed the reads in MiXCR, keeping a single row per CDR3 protein. This table holds 31,000 or so distinct CDR3 sequences, about half found once. The time point denotes: after trial treatment. The treatment: LDRT plus nivolumab, ipilimumab, low-dose cyclophosphamide and aspirin (RACIN trial). In the RACIN dose-escalation trial, donors got nivolumab plus ipilimumab with aspirin, cyclophosphamide and radiotherapy. Advanced solid tumors without tumor-infiltrating lymphocytes were required for inclusion. This clonotype is labeled as medium-sized (0.01 to 0.1%). Sequences were derived from PBMCs, sampled after low-dose radiotherapy plus immunotherapy. This clonotype was sampled from a male donor with gallbladder cancer.

Here the CDR3 DNA reads TGTGCCAGCAGCTTAAGGGCCTCGGGCACTGAAGCTTTCTTT. It codes for CASSLRASGTEAFF. V is TRBV5-6 and J is TRBJ1-1; D ambiguous. The CDR3 extends over 14 amino acids. Germline CDR1 is SGHDT and CDR2 is YYEEEE. Trimming shortened V by 2 bases and J by 4 bases, and 12 bases separated the two germline ends.